This TCR beta chain was captured by sequencing in a study of PD-L1 blockade in urothelial cancer. Study-level background: Blood analyses occurred 3 weeks (second dose) and 6 weeks post treatment start. Blood samples contained a median around 140,000 T cells. Whole-study findings and limits: Durable benefit accompanied greater 3-week expansion of tumor-associated blood clones.

There are 16 residues in the CDR3. CDR1 is SGHNT and CDR2 is YENEEA in the germline V gene. The ends lost 5 bases at V and 1 base at J; junction bases unmatched: 8. Documented time point: pretreatment peripheral blood. All patients carried locally advanced or metastatic urothelial carcinoma. Concerning this clone: What it recognizes is unknown.

Profiled with immunoSEQ multiplex PCR; TCRdb holds only in-frame clones, not every one. The sample lists 70,000 to 80,000 clones, around 81% occurring once. This chain links TRBV11-3 with TRBJ1-3, with 7 bases that match TRBD1. This sample comprised PBMCs, obtained around atezolizumab (anti-PD-L1) treatment. The sequence was collected from a man aged 40-55 years with urothelial cancer. CDR3 sequence: CASSIRGGASGNTIYF. The CDR3, as DNA: TGTGCCAGCAGCATAAGAGGGGGCGCGTCTGGAAACACCATATATTTT.